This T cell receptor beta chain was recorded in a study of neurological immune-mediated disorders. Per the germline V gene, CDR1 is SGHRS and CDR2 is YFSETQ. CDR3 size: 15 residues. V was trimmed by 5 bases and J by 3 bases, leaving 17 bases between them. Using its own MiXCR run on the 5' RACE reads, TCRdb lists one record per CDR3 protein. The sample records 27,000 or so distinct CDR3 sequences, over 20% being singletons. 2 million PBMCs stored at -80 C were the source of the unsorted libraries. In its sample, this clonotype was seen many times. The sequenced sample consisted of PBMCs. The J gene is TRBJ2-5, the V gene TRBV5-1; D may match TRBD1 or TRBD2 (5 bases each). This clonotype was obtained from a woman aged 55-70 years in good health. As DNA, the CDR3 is TGCGCCAGCAGTATGGCAGGGACGGACGAAGAGACCCAGTACTTC. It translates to CASSMAGTDEETQYF.